This T cell receptor beta chain was retrieved from a study of shared clonotypes between healthy human individuals. Study observations and caveats: Clonotype sharing across a few donors was observed for 4% to 5.5% of naive CD4 clonotypes.

To note about this clone: Antigen: not known.

Per germline, CDR1 SGHTA and CDR2 FQGNSA. J was trimmed by 5 bases and V by 6 bases; bases with no gene match: 10. This CDR3 is 15 amino acids long. Using immunoSEQ multiplex PCR, the repertoire was profiled, and TCRdb retains in-frame clones only, with some absent. Here the sample spans 2 million to 2.5 million clones, 90% to 95% being singletons. The split of CD4+ cells yielded CD45RA+ naive and CD45RA-negative memory subsets. The gene calls are TRBV7-2 and TRBJ2-1, with 7 bases fitting TRBD2. This receptor was identified in a man aged 18 to 35 in good health. Some clones in this sample may be carry-over from other donors' samples. The sample consisted of naive CD4+ T cells from PBMCs. Subset specified: CD45RA+ positively selected. CDR3: CASRGGRERDNEQFF. The CDR3 region has the DNA TGTGCCAGCAGGGGTGGGCGGGAGAGGGACAATGAGCAGTTCTTC. The whole variable domain, remainder taken from reference TRBV7-2 and TRBJ2-1, is GAGVSQSPSNKVTEKGKDVELRCDPISGHTALYWYRQSLGQGLEFLIYFQGNSAPDKSGLPSDRFSAERTGGSVSTLTIQRTQQEDSAVYLCASRGGRERDNEQFFGPGTRLTVL.